The 21 T cell receptor beta chains reported below all come from one sample, sequenced in a study of CD8 T cells in ankylosing spondylitis. TCRdb itself ran the 5' RACE reads through MiXCR, one entry per CDR3 protein. The data hold fewer than 250,000 distinct CDR3 sequences, with roughly a tenth observed a single time. Sequenced input: blood, either unsorted or a sorted T cell fraction (not recorded which). The receptors here all came from a male donor with ankylosing spondylitis or in good health (not recorded which).

This clonotype was counted at least ten times. The V call is TRBV2, the J call TRBJ1-5, with no clear D. Germline V gene sequence: CDR1 SNHLY, CDR2 FYNNEI. The CDR3 is 13 residues long. V was pared by 0 bases and J by 0 bases, with 0 bases between. CDR3: CASSEASNQPQHF. The CDR3 coding sequence is TGTGCCAGCAGTGAAGCTAGCAATCAGCCCCAGCATTTT. The whole variable domain, filled in from reference TRBV2 and TRBJ1-5, reads EPEVTQTPSHQVTQMGQEVILRCVPISNHLYFYWYRQILGQKVEFLVSFYNNEISEKSEIFDDQFSVERPDGSNFTLKIRSTKLEDSAMYFCASSEASNQPQHFGDGTRLSIL.

This clonotype has a count of ten or more. V usage is TRBV10-3 and J usage is TRBJ2-7, with unresolved D. Germline lookup yields CDR1 ENHRY and CDR2 SYGVKD. Trimming removed 8 bases from V and 3 bases from J, with 11 bases in between. The CDR3 is 12 amino acids. The CDR3 sequence: CAIGEQNYEQYF. The CDR3, as DNA: TGTGCCATCGGGGAACAGAACTACGAGCAGTACTTC.

This clonotype has more than one count but fewer than ten. V usage is TRBV5-6 and J usage is TRBJ2-3; 7 bases line up with TRBD2. CDR3 length equals 15 residues. J lost 3 bases, V lost 2 bases, and 6 bases had no gene match. The germline gives CDR1 SGHDT, CDR2 YYEEEE. The CDR3 bases are TGTGCCAGCAGCTTCATGGGGGGGGGGACAGATACGCAGTATTTT. Its protein product is CASSFMGGGTDTQYF. The full variable domain, in which reference TRBV5-6 and TRBJ2-3 provide the parts outside the CDR3, is DAGVTQSPTHLIKTRGQQVTLRCSPKSGHDTVSWYQQALGQGPQFIFQYYEEEERQRGNFPDRFSGHQFPNYSSELNVNALLLGDSALYLCASSFMGGGTDTQYFGPGTRLTVL.

This clonotype is a singleton in its sample. The chain couples TRBV30 to TRBJ2-1; TRBD2 is a possible D gene (6 bases). This CDR3 region has 14 residues. V was cut by 5 bases and J by 10 bases, with 21 bases left in between. Germline values: CDR1 GTSNPN, CDR2 SVGIG (reference sequence). The CDR3 reads CAWCVGLWPDEQFF. For the CDR3, the DNA is TGTGCCTGGTGCGTGGGACTGTGGCCTGACGAGCAGTTCTTC.

This clonotype showed up many times. This rearrangement joins TRBV18 to TRBJ2-2, with D tentatively TRBD1 or TRBD2 (5 bases each). V was clipped by 2 bases and J by 5 bases, with 12 bases between them. From germline, CDR1 is KGHSH and CDR2 LQKENI. This CDR3 is built from 15 residues. This CDR3 is CASSPLKGPTGELFF. CDR3 bases: TGTGCCAGCTCACCATTGAAGGGACCGACCGGGGAGCTGTTTTTT.

This chain joins TRBV6-5 and TRBJ1-6; TRBD1 agrees at 7 bases. The CDR3 runs 17 residues. Germline loops: CDR1 MNHEY, CDR2 SVGAGI. Losses at the gene ends were 2 bases for V and 7 bases for J; bases not matched to a gene: 11. The CDR3 coding sequence is TGTGCCAGCAGTTACCCAACAGGGGAGGGGAAGAATTCACCCCTCCACTTT. This gives the protein CASSYPTGEGKNSPLHF.

A word on this clonotype: This may be a read error, as it is one base from a much larger clone. The V gene is TRBV5-1, the J gene TRBJ2-1, with D maybe TRBD2 (6 bases). V lost 7 bases and J lost 0, with 14 bases in between. CDR3 length: 15 residues. CDR1 is SGHRS and CDR2 is YFSETQ in the germline V gene. CDR3 sequence: CASGWVGGSYNEQFF. CDR3 DNA: TGCGCCAGCGGGTGGGTGGGGGGCTCCTACAATGAGCAGTTCTTC.

In its sample, this clonotype was seen many times. Here the CDR3 DNA reads TGCAGTGCTAGGGTAGCGGGAGCCAACACCGGGGAGCTGTTTTTT. Its translation is CSARVAGANTGELFF. This chain connects TRBV20-1 to TRBJ2-2, with 9 bases identical to TRBD2. Germline V gene data show CDR1 as DFQATT and CDR2 as SNEGSKA (reference sequence). J gave up 2 bases and V 3 bases, and 4 bases lay outside the gene matches. The CDR3 length is 15 residues.

This clonotype was detected ten times or more. The J gene is TRBJ1-2, the V gene TRBV5-4, with a weak D call TRBD1 (6 bases). CDR1 and CDR2 from the germline V gene are SGHNT and YYREEE (reference sequence). Trimming removed 4 bases at V and 4 bases at J, with 17 bases between. The CDR3 has 15 residues. CDR3 nucleotides: TGTGCCAGCAGCCCCGTCCCAGGAGGGGGCTATGGCTACACCTTC. It is translated as CASSPVPGGGYGYTF.

CDR3 bases: TGCGCCAGCAGTGTAGGTCGGGACAGCTACAATGAGCAGTTCTTC. Encoded protein: CASSVGRDSYNEQFF. The V and J genes are TRBV10-1 and TRBJ2-1; 7 nucleotides line up with TRBD1. Germline values: CDR1 WNHNN, CDR2 SYGVQD (reference sequence). V lost 4 bases, J lost 3 bases, and 6 bases stayed unmatched. This CDR3 is 15 amino acids long.

This clonotype has at least ten counts. The J gene is TRBJ1-2, the V gene TRBV6-1; the D gene is possibly TRBD1 (6 bases). The ends were cut back, 8 bases at V and 4 bases at J, with 11 bases in the middle. Germline V gives CDR1 MNHNS, CDR2 SASEGT. The CDR3 consists of 12 residues. CDR3 amino acids: CASLADSYGYTF. The CDR3 bases are TGTGCCAGCCTGGCGGACAGCTATGGCTACACCTTC.

This clonotype was recorded only once. The rearrangement joins TRBV5-5 to TRBJ1-1; the D is unclear. Trimming removed 0 bases from V and 0 bases from J, with 9 bases in between. This CDR3 has 15 residues. Germline-derived CDR1 and CDR2 are SGHKS and YYEKEE (reference sequence). The CDR3: CASSLAIGLNTEAFF. The CDR3 bases are TGTGCCAGCAGCTTGGCCATCGGCCTGAACACTGAAGCTTTCTTT.

The chain couples TRBV5-1 to TRBJ2-4, with D possibly TRBD2 on 5 matching bases. V was cut by 0 bases and J by 1 base, with 14 bases left in between. The CDR3 is 17 amino acids. From germline, CDR1 is SGHRS and CDR2 YFSETQ. The CDR3 bases are TGCGCCAGCAGCTTGGGAAGCGAGGGATCGGCCAAAAACATTCAGTACTTC. Translated, it gives CASSLGSEGSAKNIQYF.

Ten or more counts support this clonotype. The rearrangement links TRBV18 to TRBJ1-1, with D tentatively TRBD1 (5 bases). Germline CDR1 reads KGHSH; CDR2 reads LQKENI. The CDR3 runs to 15 residues. Trimming removed 3 bases at V and 5 bases at J, with 16 bases between. CDR3 protein: CASSPPGGGGTEAFF. DNA of the CDR3: TGTGCCAGCTCACCCCCCGGCGGGGGAGGGACTGAAGCTTTCTTT. Complete variable domain (other parts from reference TRBV18 and TRBJ1-1): NAGVMQNPRHLVRRRGQEARLRCSPMKGHSHVYWYRQLPEEGLKFMVYLQKENIIDESGMPKERFSAEFPKEGPSILRIQQVVRGDSAAYFCASSPPGGGGTEAFFGQGTRLTVV.

This clonotype has at least ten counts. The chain joins TRBV5-1 to TRBJ1-1; 10 bases fit TRBD1. The CDR3 covers 15 residues. The germline gives CDR1 SGHRS, CDR2 YFSETQ. Germline trimming cut 4 bases from V and 3 bases from J; bases unmatched to any gene: 6. CDR3 region: CASSDDRGPDTEAFF. In DNA, the CDR3 is TGCGCCAGCAGCGACGACAGGGGGCCTGACACTGAAGCTTTCTTT.

This chain joins TRBV10-1 and TRBJ2-3, with D perhaps TRBD2 (5 bases). The length of the CDR3 is 13 residues. The V and J ends lost 6 bases and 8 bases respectively, with 15 bases between them. Germline CDR1 is WNHNN and CDR2 is SYGVQD (reference sequence). The DNA of the CDR3 is TGCGCCAGCAGGCGGACCGGGAATACTACGCAGTATTTT. It translates to CASRRTGNTTQYF.

This clonotype was seen at least ten times. The V and J genes are TRBV4-1 and TRBJ2-2; D remains ambiguous. Per the germline V gene, CDR1 is MGHRA and CDR2 is YSYEKL. Trimming stripped 4 bases from V and 5 bases from J, with 8 bases between. This CDR3 comprises 13 residues. DNA of the CDR3: TGCGCCAGCAGCCTGGACGGGACCGGGGAGCTGTTTTTT. This encodes CASSLDGTGELFF.

This clonotype has ten or more counts. The CDR3 region is CASSLGGVYTEAFF. The CDR3 DNA sequence: TGTGCCAGCAGCTTAGGGGGGGTATACACTGAAGCTTTCTTT. The chain uses TRBV7-9 and TRBJ1-1, with D possibly TRBD1 on 5 matching bases. In germline, CDR1 is SEHNR, CDR2 FQNEAQ (reference sequence). Trimming took 1 base from V and 3 from J, leaving 9 bases between them. This CDR3 is built from 14 residues.

This clonotype was found many times. The rearrangement links TRBV6-1 to TRBJ2-1, with 7 positions matching TRBD1. CDR3 length: 18 residues. In germline, CDR1 is MNHNS, CDR2 SASEGT. J lost 7 bases, V lost 2 bases, and 17 bases had no gene match. Here the CDR3 DNA reads TGTGCCAGCAGTGAATACCCAAGGGGGCAAATTCACCCGAATGAGCAGTTCTTC. This codes for CASSEYPRGQIHPNEQFF.

This clonotype was observed many times. V is TRBV7-9 and J is TRBJ2-3, with D maybe TRBD2 (5 bases). Germline V gene data show CDR1 as SEHNR and CDR2 as FQNEAQ (reference sequence). With 5 bases removed from V and 5 bases from J, the gap between germline ends came to 14 bases. This CDR3 contains 14 residues. CDR3 sequence reads: CASSLAGAGDTQYF. The CDR3 DNA reads as TGTGCCAGCAGCCTGGCGGGTGCGGGAGATACGCAGTATTTT.

This clonotype was recorded at least ten times. The chain uses TRBV2 and TRBJ2-7, with D possibly matching TRBD1 (5 bases). The CDR3 spans 15 residues. Trimming removed 3 bases at V and 2 bases at J, with 14 bases between. Germline CDR1 and CDR2: SNHLY and FYNNEI. CDR3 in amino acids: CASSDQQDPTYEQYF. CDR3 bases: TGTGCCAGCAGTGACCAACAGGACCCTACCTACGAGCAGTACTTC.